Below are 2 T cell receptor beta chains sequenced from a single sample in a study of vaccination and CD4 T cells after COVID-19. Oncomine TCR Beta short-read sequencing was applied to DNA from cultured CD4+ T cells. Each CDR3 protein gets one entry after TCRdb re-called the PCR reads with MiXCR. The sample comprises almost 15,000 distinct CDR3 sequences, approximately 28% of which are singletons, and about 17% rests with the top ten. Treatment defined: approximately 11-day PBMC culture with coronavirus spike peptide pools or control peptides (ViraFEST assay). These receptors' antigens are unknown. The specimen was cultured CD4+ T cells from blood. These receptors all stem from a human donor with COVID-19.

This chain uses TRBV30 with TRBJ2-5; D is unclear. This CDR3 has 11 amino acids. The germline CDR1 and CDR2 sequences are GTSNPN and SVGIG (reference sequence). The V end lost 4 bases, the J end lost 5 bases, and 8 bases lay between the germline ends. The CDR3 nucleotides are TGTGCCTGGAAAGTGGGGGAGACCCAGTACTTC. It is translated as CAWKVGETQYF. Full variable domain (remainder filled in from reference TRBV30 and TRBJ2-5): SQTIHQWPATLVQPVGSPLSLECTVEGTSNPNLYWYRQAAGRGLQLLFYSVGIGQISSEVPQNLSASRPQDRQFILSSKKLLLSDSGFYLCAWKVGETQYFGPGTRLLVL.

The chain combines TRBV6-2 or TRBV6-3 with TRBJ1-5, with 12 nucleotides matching TRBD1. The CDR3 is 19 residues long. Germline CDR1 is MNHEY and CDR2 is SVGEGT. After removal of 6 bases from V and 1 base from J, the junction contained 13 bases not matched to a gene. The CDR3 spells CASRVHRDRGQRSNQPQHF. The CDR3 nucleotides are TGTGCCAGCAGAGTACACCGGGACAGGGGGCAAAGGAGCAATCAGCCCCAGCATTTT.